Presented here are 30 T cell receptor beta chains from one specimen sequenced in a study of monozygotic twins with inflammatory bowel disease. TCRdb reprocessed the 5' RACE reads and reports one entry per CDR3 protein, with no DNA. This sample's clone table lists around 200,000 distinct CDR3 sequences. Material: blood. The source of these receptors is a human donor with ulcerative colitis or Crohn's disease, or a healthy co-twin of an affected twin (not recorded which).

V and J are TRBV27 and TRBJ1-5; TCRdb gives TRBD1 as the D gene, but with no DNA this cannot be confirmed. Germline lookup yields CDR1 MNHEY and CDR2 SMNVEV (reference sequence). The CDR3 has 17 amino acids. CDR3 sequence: CASSSERDHRRNQPQHF.

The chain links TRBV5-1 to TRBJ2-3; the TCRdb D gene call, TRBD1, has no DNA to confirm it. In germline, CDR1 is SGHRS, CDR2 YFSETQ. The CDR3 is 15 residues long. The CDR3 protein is CASSSPDRGTDTQYF.

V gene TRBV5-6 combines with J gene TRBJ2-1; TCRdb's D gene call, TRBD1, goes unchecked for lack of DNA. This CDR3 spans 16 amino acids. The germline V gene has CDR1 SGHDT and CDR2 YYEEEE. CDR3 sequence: CASSLYLSGGFGEQFF.

The CDR3 sequence is CASSQDPADTQYF. The chain couples TRBV14 to TRBJ2-3. The CDR3 loop spans 13 amino acids. CDR1 and CDR2 from the germline V gene are SGHDN and FVKESK.

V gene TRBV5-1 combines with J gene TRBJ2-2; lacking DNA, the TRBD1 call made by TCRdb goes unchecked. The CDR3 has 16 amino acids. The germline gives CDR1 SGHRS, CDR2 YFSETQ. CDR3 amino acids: CASSLRGTGETGELFF.

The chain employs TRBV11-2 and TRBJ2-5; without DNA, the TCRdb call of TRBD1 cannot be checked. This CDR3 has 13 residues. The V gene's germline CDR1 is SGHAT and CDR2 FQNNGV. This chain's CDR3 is CASRGATLGTQYF.

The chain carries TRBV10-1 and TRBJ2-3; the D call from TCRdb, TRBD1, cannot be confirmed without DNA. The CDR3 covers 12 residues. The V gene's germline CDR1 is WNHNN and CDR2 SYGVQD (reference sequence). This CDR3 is CASGRQTDTQYF.

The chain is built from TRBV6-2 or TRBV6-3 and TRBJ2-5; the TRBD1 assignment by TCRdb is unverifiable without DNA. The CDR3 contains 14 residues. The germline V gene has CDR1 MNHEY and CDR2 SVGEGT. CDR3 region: CASSTGTGEETQYF.

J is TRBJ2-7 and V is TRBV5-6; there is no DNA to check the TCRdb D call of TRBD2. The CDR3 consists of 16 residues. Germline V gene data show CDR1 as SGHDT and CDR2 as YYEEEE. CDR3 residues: CASSLNTGPTILGQYF.

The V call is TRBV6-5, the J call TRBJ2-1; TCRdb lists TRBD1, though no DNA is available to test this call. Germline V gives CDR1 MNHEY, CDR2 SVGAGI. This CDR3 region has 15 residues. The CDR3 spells CASSWGQGRTNEQFF.

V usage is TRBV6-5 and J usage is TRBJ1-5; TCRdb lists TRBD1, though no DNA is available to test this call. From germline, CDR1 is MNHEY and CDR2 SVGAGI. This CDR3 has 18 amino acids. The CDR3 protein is CASSYPPRQPYSNQPQHF.

CDR3 sequence: CASSRTGSNTGELFF. The V gene is TRBV7-6, the J gene TRBJ2-2; with no DNA, the TCRdb D assignment of TRBD2 cannot be verified. CDR1 is SGHVS, CDR2 FNYEAQ, per germline. This CDR3 has 15 amino acids.

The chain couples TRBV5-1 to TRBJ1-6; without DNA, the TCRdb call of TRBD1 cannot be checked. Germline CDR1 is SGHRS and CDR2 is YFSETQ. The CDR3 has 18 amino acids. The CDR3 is CASSSESGQVSYNSPLHF.

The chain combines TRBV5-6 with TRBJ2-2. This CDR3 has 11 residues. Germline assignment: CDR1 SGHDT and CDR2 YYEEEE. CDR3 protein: CASSFLRELFF.

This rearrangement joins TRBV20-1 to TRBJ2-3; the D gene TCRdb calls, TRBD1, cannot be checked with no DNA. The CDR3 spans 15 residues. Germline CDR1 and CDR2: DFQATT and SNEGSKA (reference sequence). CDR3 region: CSATKTGIGTDTQYF.

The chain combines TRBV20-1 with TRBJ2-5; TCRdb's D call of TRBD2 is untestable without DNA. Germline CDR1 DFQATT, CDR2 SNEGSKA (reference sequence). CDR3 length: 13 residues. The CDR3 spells CSARVAGIETQYF.

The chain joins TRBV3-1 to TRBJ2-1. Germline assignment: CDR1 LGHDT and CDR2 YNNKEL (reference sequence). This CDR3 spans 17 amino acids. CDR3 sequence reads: CASSLHADVTSYNEQFF.

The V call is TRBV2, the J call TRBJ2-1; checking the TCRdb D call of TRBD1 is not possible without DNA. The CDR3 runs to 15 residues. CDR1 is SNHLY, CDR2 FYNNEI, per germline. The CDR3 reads CASSDRGGAYNEQFF.

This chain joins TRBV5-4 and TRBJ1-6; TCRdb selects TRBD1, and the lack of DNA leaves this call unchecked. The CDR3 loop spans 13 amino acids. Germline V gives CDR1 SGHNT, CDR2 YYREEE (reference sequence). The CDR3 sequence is CASSTKGNSPLHF.

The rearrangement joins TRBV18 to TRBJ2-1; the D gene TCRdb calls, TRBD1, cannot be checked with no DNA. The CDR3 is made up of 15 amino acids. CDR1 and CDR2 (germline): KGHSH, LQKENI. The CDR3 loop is CASSKGGSSYNEQFF.

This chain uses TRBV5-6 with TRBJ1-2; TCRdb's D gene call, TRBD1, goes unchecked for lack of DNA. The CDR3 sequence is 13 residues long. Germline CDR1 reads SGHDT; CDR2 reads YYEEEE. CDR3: CASSYDRGYGYTF.

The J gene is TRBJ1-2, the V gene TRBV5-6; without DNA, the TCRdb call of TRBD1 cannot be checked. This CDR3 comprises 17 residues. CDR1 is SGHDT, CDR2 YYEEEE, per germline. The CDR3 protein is CASSSSLGTGANYGYTF.

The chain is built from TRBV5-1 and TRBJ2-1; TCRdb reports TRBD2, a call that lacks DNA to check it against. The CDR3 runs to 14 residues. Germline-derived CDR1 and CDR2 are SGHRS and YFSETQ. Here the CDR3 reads CASSLGQAGGEQFF.

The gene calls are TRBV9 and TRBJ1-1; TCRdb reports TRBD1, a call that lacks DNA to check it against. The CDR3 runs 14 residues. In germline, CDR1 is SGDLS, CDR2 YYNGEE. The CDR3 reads CASSVAGQNTEAFF.

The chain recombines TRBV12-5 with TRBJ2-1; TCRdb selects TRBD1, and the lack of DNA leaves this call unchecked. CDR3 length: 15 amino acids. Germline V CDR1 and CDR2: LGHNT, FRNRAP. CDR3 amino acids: CASGPGQVSYNEQFF.

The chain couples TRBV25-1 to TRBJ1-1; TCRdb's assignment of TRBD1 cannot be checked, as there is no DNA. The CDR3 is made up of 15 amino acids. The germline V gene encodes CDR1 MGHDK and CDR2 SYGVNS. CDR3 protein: CASSSTRAWDTEAFF.

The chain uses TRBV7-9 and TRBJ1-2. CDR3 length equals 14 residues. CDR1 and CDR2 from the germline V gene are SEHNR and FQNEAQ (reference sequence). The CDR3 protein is CASSPAGSNYGYTF. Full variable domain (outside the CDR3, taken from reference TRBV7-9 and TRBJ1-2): DTGVSQNPRHKITKRGQNVTFRCDPISEHNRLYWYRQTLGQGPEFLTYFQNEAQLEKSRLLSDRFSAERPKGSFSTLEIQRTEQGDSAMYLCASSPAGSNYGYTFGSGTRLTVV.

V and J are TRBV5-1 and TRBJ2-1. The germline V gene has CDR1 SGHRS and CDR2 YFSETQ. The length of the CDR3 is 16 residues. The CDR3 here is CASSLSASVSYNEQFF. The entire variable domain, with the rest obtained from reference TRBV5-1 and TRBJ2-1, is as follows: KAGVTQTPRYLIKTRGQQVTLSCSPISGHRSVSWYQQTPGQGLQFLFEYFSETQRNKGNFPGRFSGRQFSNSRSEMNVSTLELGDSALYLCASSLSASVSYNEQFFGPGTRLTVL.

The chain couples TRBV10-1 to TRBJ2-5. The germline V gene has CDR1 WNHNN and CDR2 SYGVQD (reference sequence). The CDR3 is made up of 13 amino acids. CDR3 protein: CASSDSNQETQYF.

CDR3 protein: CASSFPTKGYTF. The chain uses TRBV5-1 and TRBJ1-2. The CDR3 loop spans 12 amino acids. Per germline, CDR1 SGHRS and CDR2 YFSETQ.